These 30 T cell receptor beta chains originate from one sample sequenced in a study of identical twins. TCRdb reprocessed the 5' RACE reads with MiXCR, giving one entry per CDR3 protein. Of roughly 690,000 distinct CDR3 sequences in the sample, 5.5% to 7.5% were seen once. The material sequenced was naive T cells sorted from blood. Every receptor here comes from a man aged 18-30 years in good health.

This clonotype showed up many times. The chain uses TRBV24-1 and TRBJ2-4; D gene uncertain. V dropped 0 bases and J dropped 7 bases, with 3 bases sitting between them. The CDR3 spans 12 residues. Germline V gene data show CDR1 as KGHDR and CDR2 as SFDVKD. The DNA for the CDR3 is TGTGCCACCAGTGATTTGTCGAACATTCAGTACTTC. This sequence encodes CATSDLSNIQYF.

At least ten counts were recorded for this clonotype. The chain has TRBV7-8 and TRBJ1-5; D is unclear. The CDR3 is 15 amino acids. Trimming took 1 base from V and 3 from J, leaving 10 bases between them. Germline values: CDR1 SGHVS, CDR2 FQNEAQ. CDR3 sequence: CASSLEQPFNQPQHF. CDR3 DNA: TGTGCCAGCAGCTTAGAACAGCCCTTCAATCAGCCCCAGCATTTT.

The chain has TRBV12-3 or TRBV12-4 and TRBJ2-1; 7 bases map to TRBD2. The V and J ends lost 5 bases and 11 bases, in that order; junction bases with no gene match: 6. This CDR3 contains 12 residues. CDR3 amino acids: CASSLRDYQQFF. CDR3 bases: TGTGCCAGCAGTCTCCGGGACTACCAGCAGTTCTTC.

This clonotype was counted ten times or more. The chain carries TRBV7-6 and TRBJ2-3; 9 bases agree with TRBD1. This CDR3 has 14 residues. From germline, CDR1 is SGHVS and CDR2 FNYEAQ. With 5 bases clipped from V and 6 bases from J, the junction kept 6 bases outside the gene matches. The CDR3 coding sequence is TGTGCCAGCAGCCGCGGGACAGGGACGGATACGCAGTATTTT. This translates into CASSRGTGTDTQYF.

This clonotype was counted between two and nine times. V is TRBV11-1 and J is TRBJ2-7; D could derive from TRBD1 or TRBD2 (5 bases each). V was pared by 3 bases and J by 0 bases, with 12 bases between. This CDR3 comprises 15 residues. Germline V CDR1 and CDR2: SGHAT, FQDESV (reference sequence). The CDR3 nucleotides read TGTGCCAGCAGCTTCAGCCGGGACCACTCCTACGAGCAGTACTTC. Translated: CASSFSRDHSYEQYF.

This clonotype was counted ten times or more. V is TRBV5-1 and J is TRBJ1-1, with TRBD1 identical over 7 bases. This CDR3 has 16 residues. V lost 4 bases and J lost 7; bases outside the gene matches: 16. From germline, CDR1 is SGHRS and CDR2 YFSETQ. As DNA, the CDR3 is TGCGCCAGCAGCCCGAACGGGGCAGGGGGTACTATTGAAGCTTTCTTT. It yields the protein CASSPNGAGGTIEAFF.

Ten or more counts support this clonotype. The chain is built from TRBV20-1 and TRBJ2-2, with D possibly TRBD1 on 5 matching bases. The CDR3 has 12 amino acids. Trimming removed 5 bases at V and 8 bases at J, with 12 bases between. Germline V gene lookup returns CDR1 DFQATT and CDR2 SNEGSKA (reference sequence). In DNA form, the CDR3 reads TGCAGTGCTCCAGGGCTGTTTGGGGAGCTGTTTTTT. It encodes CSAPGLFGELFF.

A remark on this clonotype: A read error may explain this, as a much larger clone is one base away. The CDR3 is CASSYGMEEQFF. The CDR3 coding sequence is TGTGCCAGCAGTTATGGGATGGAGGAGCAGTTCTTC. The chain carries TRBV6-2 or TRBV6-3 and TRBJ2-1; D call uncertain. The germline V gene has CDR1 MNHEY and CDR2 SVGEGT. The CDR3 extends over 12 amino acids. V was pared by 3 bases and J by 10 bases, with 10 bases between.

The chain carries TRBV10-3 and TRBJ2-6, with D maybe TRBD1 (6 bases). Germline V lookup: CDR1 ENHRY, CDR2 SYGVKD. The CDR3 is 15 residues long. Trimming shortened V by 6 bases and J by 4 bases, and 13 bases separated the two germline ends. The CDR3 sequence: CAISSNRVGANVLTF. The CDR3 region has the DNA TGTGCCATCAGCTCTAACAGGGTCGGGGCCAACGTCCTGACTTTC.

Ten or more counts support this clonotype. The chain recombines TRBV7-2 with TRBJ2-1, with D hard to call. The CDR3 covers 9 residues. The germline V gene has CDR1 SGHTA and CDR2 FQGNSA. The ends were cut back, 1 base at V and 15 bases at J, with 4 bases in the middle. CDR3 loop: CASSLGRFF. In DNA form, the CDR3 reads TGTGCCAGCAGCTTAGGAAGGTTCTTC.

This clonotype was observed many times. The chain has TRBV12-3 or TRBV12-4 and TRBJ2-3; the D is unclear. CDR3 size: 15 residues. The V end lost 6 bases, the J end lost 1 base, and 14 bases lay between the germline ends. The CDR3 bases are TGTGCCAGCAGCCAAAGAGGCCGGCGCACAGATACGCAGTATTTT. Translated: CASSQRGRRTDTQYF.

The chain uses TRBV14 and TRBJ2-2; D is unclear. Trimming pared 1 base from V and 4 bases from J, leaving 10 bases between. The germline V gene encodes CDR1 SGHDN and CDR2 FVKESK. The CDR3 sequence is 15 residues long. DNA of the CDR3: TGTGCCAGCAGCCAAGGTCCACCGGTCACCGGGGAGCTGTTTTTT. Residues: CASSQGPPVTGELFF.

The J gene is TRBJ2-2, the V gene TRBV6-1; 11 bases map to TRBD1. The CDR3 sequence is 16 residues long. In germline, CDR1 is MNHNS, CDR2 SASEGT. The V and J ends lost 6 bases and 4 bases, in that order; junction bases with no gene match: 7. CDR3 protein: CASSLDRGRSTGELFF. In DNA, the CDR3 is TGTGCCAGCAGCCTGGACAGGGGGCGATCCACCGGGGAGCTGTTTTTT.

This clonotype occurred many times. CDR3 in DNA: TGTGCCACCAGCAGTCGCACTAACTATGGCTACACCTTC. Its translation is CATSSRTNYGYTF. The V and J genes are TRBV15 and TRBJ1-2, with D uncertain. Looked up from germline, CDR1 is LNHNV and CDR2 is YYDKDF (reference sequence). The V end lost 3 bases, the J end lost 0 bases, and 5 bases lay between the germline ends. The CDR3 is 13 amino acids.

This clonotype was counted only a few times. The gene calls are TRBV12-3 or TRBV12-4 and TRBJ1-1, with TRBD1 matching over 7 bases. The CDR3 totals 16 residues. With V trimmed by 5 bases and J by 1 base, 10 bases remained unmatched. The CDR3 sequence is CASSLGQRKANTEAFF. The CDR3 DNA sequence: TGTGCCAGCAGTCTGGGACAGCGGAAAGCGAACACTGAAGCTTTCTTT.

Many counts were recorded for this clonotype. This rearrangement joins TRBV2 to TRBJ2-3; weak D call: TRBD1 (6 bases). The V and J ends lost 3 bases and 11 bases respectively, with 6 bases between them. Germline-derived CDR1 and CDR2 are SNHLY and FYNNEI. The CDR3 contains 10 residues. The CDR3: CASSEGQQYF. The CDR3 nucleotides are TGTGCCAGCAGTGAGGGACAGCAGTATTTT.

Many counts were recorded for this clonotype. The CDR3 sequence is CASLPTSGNTGELFF. CDR3 DNA: TGTGCCAGCCTACCTACTAGCGGGAACACCGGGGAGCTGTTTTTT. The chain links TRBV6-1 to TRBJ2-2, with 8 bases that match TRBD2. The V gene end was trimmed by 8 bases and the J gene end by 1 base; junction bases not matched to a gene: 6. CDR3 length: 15 residues. Per germline, CDR1 MNHNS and CDR2 SASEGT.

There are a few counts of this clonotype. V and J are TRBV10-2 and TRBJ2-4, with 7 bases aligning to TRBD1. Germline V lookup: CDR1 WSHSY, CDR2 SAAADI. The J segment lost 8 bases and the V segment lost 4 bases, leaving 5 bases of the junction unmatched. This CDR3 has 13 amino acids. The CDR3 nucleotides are TGCGCCAGCAGTGTCACAGGGGTGGACATTCAGTACTTC. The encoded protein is CASSVTGVDIQYF.

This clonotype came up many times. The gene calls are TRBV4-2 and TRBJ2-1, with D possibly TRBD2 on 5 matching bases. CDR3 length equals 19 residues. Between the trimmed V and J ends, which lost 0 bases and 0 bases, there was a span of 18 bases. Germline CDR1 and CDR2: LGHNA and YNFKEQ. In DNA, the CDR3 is TGTGCCAGCAGCCAAGAGGGCCCTCGGGGAACTAGCTCCTACAATGAGCAGTTCTTC. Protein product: CASSQEGPRGTSSYNEQFF.

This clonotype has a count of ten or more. DNA for the CDR3: TGCGCCAGCAGCTTGGGTAACTCCGGGACTAGCGGTGCCTACGAGCAGTACGTC. Amino acid sequence: CASSLGNSGTSGAYEQYV. This rearrangement joins TRBV5-1 to TRBJ2-7; 11 positions agree with TRBD2. The V and J ends lost 0 bases and 2 bases, in that order; junction bases with no gene match: 10. The germline gives CDR1 SGHRS, CDR2 YFSETQ. CDR3 length equals 18 residues.

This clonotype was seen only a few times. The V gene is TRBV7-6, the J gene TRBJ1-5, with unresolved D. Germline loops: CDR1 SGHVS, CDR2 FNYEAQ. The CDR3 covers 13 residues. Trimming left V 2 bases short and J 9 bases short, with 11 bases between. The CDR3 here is CASSLNGVRPQHF. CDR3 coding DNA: TGTGCCAGCAGCTTAAACGGGGTCCGGCCCCAGCATTTT.

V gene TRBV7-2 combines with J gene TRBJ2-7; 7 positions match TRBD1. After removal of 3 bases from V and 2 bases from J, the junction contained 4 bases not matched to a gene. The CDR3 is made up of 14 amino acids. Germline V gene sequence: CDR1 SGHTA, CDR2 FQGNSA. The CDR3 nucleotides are TGTGCCAGCAGCTTCGGGACAGAGACCTACGAGCAGTACTTC. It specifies CASSFGTETYEQYF.

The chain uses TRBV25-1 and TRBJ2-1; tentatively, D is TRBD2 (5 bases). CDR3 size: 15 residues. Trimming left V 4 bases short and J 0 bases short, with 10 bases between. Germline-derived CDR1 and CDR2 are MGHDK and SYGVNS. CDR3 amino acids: CASSGAAGSYNEQFF. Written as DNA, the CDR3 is TGTGCCAGCAGTGGGGCGGCGGGCTCCTACAATGAGCAGTTCTTC.

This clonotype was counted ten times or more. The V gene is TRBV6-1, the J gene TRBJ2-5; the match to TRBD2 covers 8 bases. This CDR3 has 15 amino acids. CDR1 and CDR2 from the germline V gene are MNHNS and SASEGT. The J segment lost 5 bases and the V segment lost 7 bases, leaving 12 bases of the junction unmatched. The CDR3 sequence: CASTPSGSLSETQYF. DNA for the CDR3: TGTGCCAGCACCCCGAGCGGGAGCCTCAGTGAGACCCAGTACTTC.

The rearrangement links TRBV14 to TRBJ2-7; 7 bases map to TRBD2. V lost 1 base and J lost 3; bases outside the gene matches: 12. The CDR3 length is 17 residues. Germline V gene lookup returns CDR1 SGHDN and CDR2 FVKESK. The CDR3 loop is CASSQVMAGDLSYEQYV. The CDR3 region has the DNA TGTGCCAGCAGCCAAGTTATGGCGGGAGATCTGAGCTACGAGCAGTACGTC.

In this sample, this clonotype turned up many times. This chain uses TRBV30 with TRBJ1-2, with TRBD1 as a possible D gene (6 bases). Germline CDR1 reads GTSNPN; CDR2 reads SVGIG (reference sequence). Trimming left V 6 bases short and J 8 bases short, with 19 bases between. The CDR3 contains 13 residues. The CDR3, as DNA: TGTGCCTGTGACAGGATTTTCATTTGGGGCTACACCTTC. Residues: CACDRIFIWGYTF.

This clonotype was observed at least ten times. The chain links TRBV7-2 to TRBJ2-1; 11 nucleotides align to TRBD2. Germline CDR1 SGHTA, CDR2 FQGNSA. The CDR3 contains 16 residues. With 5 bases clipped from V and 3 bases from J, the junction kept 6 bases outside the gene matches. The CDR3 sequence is CASSPVAGGNYNEQFF. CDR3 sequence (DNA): TGTGCCAGCAGCCCCGTAGCGGGAGGGAACTACAATGAGCAGTTCTTC.

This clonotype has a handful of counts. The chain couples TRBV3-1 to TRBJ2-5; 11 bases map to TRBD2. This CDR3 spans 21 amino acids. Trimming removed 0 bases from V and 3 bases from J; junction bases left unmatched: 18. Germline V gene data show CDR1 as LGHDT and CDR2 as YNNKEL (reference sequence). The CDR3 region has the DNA TGTGCCAGCAGCCAAGATGATCTTCTTCCGGCGGGACTAGCGGCAAAAGAGACCCAGTACTTC. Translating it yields CASSQDDLLPAGLAAKETQYF.

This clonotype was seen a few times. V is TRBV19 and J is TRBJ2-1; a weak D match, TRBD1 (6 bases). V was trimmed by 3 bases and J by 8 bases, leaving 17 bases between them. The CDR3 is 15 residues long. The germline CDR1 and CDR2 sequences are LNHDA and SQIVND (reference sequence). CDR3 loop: CASSISGGFGYEQFF. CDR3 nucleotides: TGTGCCAGTAGTATCAGTGGGGGCTTTGGGTATGAGCAGTTCTTC. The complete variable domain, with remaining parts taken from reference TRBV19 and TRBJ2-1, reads DGGITQSPKYLFRKEGQNVTLSCEQNLNHDAMYWYRQDPGQGLRLIYYSQIVNDFQKGDIAEGYSVSREKKESFPLTVTSAQKNPTAFYLCASSISGGFGYEQFFGPGTRLTVL.

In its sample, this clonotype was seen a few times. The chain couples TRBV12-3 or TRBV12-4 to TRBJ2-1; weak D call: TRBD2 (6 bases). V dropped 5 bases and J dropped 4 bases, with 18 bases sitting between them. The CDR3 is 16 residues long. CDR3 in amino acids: CASSPSGPQYYNEQFF. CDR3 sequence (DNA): TGTGCCAGCAGTCCGAGCGGGCCCCAATATTACAATGAGCAGTTCTTC.